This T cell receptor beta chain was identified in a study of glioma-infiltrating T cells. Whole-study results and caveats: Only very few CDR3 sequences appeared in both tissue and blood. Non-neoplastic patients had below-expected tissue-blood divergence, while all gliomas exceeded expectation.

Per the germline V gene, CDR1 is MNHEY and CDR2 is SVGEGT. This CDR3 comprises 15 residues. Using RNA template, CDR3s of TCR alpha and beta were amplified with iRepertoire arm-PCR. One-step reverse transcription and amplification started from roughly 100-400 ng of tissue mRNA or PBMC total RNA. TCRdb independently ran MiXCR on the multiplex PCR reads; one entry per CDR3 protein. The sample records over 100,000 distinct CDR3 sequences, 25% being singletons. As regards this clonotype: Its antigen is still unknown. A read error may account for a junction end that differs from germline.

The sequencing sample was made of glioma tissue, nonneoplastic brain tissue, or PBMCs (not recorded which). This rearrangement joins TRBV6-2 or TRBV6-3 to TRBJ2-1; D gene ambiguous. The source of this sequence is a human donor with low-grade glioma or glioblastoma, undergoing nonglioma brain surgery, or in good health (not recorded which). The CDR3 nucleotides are TGTTCCAGCAGTTCCCTGGAGATCTCCTACACTGAGAAGTTCTTC. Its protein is CSSSSLEISYTEKFF.